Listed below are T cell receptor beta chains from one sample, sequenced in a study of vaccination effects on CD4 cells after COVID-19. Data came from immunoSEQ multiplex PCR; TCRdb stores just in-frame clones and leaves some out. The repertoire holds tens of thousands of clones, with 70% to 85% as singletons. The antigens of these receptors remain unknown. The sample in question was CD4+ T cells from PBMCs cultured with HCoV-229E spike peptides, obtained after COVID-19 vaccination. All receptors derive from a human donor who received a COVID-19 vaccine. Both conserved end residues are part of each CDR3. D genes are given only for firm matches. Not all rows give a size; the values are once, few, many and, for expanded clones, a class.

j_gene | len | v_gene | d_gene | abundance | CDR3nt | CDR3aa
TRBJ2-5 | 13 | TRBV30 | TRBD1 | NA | TGTGCCTGGGAGAGGGACAGGGGTGAGACCCAGTACTTC | CAWERDRGETQYF
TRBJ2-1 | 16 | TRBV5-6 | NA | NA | TGTGCCAGCAGCTCCTTCCTTGCAAAACACTACAATGAGCAGTTCTTC | CASSSFLAKHYNEQFF
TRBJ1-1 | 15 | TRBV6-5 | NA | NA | TGTGCCAGCAGTTACTCTCCCTCCATGAACACTGAAGCTTTCTTT | CASSYSPSMNTEAFF
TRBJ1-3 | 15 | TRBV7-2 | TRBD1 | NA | TGTGCCAGCAGCCCCGCCGGGACAGTAAGGAACACCATATATTTT | CASSPAGTVRNTIYF
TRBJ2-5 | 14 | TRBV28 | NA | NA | TGTGCCAGCAGTTTCGTGTCGGGGTCGGGGACCCAGTACTTC | CASSFVSGSGTQYF
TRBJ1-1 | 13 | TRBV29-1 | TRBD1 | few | TGCAGCGGGGGGGGACAGGGGAACACTGAAGCTTTCTTT | CSGGGQGNTEAFF
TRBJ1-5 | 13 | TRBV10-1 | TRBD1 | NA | TGCGCCAGCCCCGGGACAGGGAATCAGCCCCAGCATTTT | CASPGTGNQPQHF
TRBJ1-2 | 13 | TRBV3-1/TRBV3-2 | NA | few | TGTGCCAGCAGCCCACATCACTCCCACGGCTACACCTTC | CASSPHHSHGYTF
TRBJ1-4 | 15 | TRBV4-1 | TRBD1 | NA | TGCGCCAGCAGCCCTGGACAGGGACCTAATGAAAAACTGTTTTTT | CASSPGQGPNEKLFF
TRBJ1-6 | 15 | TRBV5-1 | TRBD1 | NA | TGCGCCAGCAGCTTGAAATGGGACAGGGACTCACCCCTCCACTTT | CASSLKWDRDSPLHF
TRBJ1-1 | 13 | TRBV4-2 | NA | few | TGTGCCAGCAGCCAAGTAGTGAACACTGAAGCTTTCTTT | CASSQVVNTEAFF
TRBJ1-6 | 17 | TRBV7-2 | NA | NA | TGTGCCAGCAGCTTATTTAGGTCGGGCAGGGCTAATTCACCCCTCCACTTT | CASSLFRSGRANSPLHF
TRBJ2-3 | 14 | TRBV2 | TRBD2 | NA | TGTGCCAGCCTCGGGGGGGGCTGGACAGATACGCAGTATTTT | CASLGGGWTDTQYF
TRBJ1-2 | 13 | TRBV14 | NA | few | TGTGCCAGCAGCCATACGAGGTCCTATGGCTACACCTTC | CASSHTRSYGYTF
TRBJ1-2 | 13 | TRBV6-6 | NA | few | TGTGCCAGCAGGATCCGGGACAATGATGGCTACACCTTC | CASRIRDNDGYTF
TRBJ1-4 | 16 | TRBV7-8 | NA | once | TGTGCCAGCAGCTTAGCGGGTTCCTACGCGGGTGAAAAACTGTTTTTT | CASSLAGSYAGEKLFF
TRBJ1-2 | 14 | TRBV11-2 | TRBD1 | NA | TGTGCCAGCAGCTTAGATTACGGGACAGGGGGTAACACCTTC | CASSLDYGTGGNTF
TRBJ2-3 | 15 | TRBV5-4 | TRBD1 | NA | TGTGCCAGCAGCTTTAGACAGGGGGCTGGAGATACGCAGTATTTT | CASSFRQGAGDTQYF
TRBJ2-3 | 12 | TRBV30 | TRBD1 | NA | TGTGCCTGCGGACAGGGGGGGGATACGCAGTATTTT | CACGQGGDTQYF
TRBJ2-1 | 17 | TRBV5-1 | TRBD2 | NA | TGCGCCAGCAGAGGTAACCAAATAGCGGGGGACTACAATGAGCAGTTCTTC | CASRGNQIAGDYNEQFF
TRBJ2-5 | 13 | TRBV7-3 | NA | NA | TGTGCCAGCAGTTTAAATCGAGGGGAGACCCAGTACTTC | CASSLNRGETQYF
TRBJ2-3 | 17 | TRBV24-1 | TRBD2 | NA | TGTGCCACCAGTGACCCGGGGGGGCGTGGGGGCACAGATACGCAGTATTTT | CATSDPGGRGGTDTQYF
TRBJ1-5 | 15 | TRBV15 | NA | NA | TGTGCCACCAGCAGAGAGATGGGAGATAATCAGCCCCAGCATTTT | CATSREMGDNQPQHF
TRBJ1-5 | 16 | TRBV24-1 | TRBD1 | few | TGTGCCACCAGTGATTCCGGGACAGGATTAAATCAGCCCCAGCATTTT | CATSDSGTGLNQPQHF
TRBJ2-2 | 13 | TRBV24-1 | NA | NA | TGTGCCACCACCGACTCGAACACCGGGGAGCTGTTTTTT | CATTDSNTGELFF
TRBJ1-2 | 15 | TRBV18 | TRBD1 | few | TGTGCCAGCTCACCAAAGGACAGGGAACACTATGGCTACACCTTC | CASSPKDREHYGYTF
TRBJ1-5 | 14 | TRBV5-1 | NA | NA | TGCGCCAGCAGCGCCGACGGACTAAATCAGCCCCAGCATTTT | CASSADGLNQPQHF
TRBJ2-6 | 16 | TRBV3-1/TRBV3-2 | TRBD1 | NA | TGTGCCAGCAGCCATTCGGACAGGGCTGGGGCCAACGTCCTGACTTTC | CASSHSDRAGANVLTF
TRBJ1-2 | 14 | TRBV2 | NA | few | TGTGCCAGCAGTGTGGTCCAAGGGGGCTATGGCTACACCTTC | CASSVVQGGYGYTF
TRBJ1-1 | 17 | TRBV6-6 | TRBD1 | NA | TGTGCCAGCAGTCCAATAAAGGGGGACAGGTTGAACACTGAAGCTTTCTTT | CASSPIKGDRLNTEAFF
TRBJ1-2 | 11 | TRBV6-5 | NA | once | TGTGCCAGCAGTTCCGGTGGTGGCTACACCTTC | CASSSGGGYTF
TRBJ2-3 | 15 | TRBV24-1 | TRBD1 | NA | TGTGCCACCAGTGATTCGACAGGGCCAGGGGATACGCAGTATTTT | CATSDSTGPGDTQYF
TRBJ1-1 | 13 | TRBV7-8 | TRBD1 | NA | TGTGCCAGTTCCGGACAGGGTGAGACTGAAGCTTTCTTT | CASSGQGETEAFF
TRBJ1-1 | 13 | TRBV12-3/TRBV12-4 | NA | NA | TGTGCCAGCAGTCCGCCTTCGAACACTGAAGCTTTCTTT | CASSPPSNTEAFF
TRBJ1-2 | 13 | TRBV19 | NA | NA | TGTGCCAGTAGTCCCCCCGGCGCCTATGGCTACACCTTC | CASSPPGAYGYTF
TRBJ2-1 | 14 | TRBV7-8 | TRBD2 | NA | TGTGCCAGCAGCCCCCGGGGGGGTGTGTATGAGCAGTTCTTC | CASSPRGGVYEQFF
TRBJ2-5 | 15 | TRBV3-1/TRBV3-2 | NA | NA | TGTGCCAGCAGCCAAGATGTGGACCAGTGGGAGACCCAGTACTTC | CASSQDVDQWETQYF
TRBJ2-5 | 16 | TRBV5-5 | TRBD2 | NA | TGTGCCAGCAGCCTAACGGGACTAGCGGGGGAGGGGACCCAGTACTTC | CASSLTGLAGEGTQYF
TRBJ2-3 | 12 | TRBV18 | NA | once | TGTGCCAGCTCACCATTCGCGGATACGCAGTATTTT | CASSPFADTQYF
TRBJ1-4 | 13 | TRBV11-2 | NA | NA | TGTGCCAGCCGGAGGGGCGCGAATGAAAAACTGTTTTTT | CASRRGANEKLFF
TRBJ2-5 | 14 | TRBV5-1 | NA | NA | TGCGCCAGCAGCCCCCCGGCCGCTACGGGGACCCAGTACTTC | CASSPPAATGTQYF
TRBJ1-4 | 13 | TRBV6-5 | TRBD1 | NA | TGTGCCAGCAGTAAACAGGGGACTGAAAAACTGTTTTTT | CASSKQGTEKLFF
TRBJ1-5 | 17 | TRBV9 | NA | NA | TGTGCCAGCAGCCTGGGGGCGTCGGGAATTAGCAATCAGCCCCAGCATTTT | CASSLGASGISNQPQHF
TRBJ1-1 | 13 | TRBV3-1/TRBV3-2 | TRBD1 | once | TGTGCCAGCAGCCAAGAAAGGAGGGGGCAAGCTTTCTTT | CASSQERRGQAFF
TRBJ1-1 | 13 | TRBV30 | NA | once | TGTGCCTGGAGCTCCCCCGTGAACACTGAAGCTTTCTTT | CAWSSPVNTEAFF
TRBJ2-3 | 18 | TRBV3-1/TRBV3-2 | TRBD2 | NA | TGTGCCAGCAGCCAAGATAAGCTAGCGGGGGTTCCGTCAGATACGCAGTATTTT | CASSQDKLAGVPSDTQYF
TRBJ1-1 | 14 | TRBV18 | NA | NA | TGTGCCAGCTCACCTTTGAGTCAGAACACTGAAGCTTTCTTT | CASSPLSQNTEAFF
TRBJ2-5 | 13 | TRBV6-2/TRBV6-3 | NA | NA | TGTGCCAGCAGTTCCCCCCCCAGAGAGACCCAGTACTTC | CASSSPPRETQYF